This T cell receptor (beta chain) was captured in a study of shared clonotypes between healthy human individuals. CDR1 MNHEY and CDR2 SMNVEV come from the germline V gene (reference sequence). There are 13 residues in the CDR3. Trimming cost V 5 bases and J 6 bases; bases outside gene matches: 3. This clone was detected a few times. Its antigen is still unknown. Other DNA sequences in this specimen translate into the identical CDR3. Findings and limits, study-wide: It was expected that sequencing depth would affect clonotype sharing among donors. Non-shared clonotypes showed lower generation probabilities than clonotypes common to all four donors.

Each PCR replicate from the sorted subsets contained 200 to 250 ng DNA, which is some 31,000 T cell genomes. Study processing details: Sequence data from immunoSEQ were junction-only and lacked quality scores; consequently, filtering differed. Sequencing was performed with immunoSEQ multiplex PCR; in TCRdb, only in-frame clones are kept and a portion is missing. That table is the source of V, J and clone size, and D and trimming were worked out from the DNA. Among 850,000 to 1,100,000 clones, 60% to 80% were seen once, and the ten largest hold 0.89%. The sample comprised memory CD4+ T cells from PBMCs. Stated subset: CD45RA-negative fraction. The chain links TRBV27 to TRBJ1-5; 8 bases fit TRBD1. This receptor was identified in a man between 18 and 29 years old in good health. Some clones in this sample may be carry-over from other donors' samples. The CDR3 DNA reads as TGTGCCAGCAGTGGGACAGGCGGTCAGCCCCAGCATTTT. Its translation: CASSGTGGQPQHF.